A selection of T cell receptor beta chains follows, all from one sample in a study of shared clonotypes between healthy human individuals. The assay was immunoSEQ multiplex PCR, and TCRdb's table has in-frame clones only and misses some. The data contain more than 1 million clones, about 84% of them singletons. Sequencing was done on a sample of memory CD4+ T cells from PBMCs. These receptors were obtained from a man aged 18 to 30 in good health. Some clones in this sample may be carry-over from other donors' samples. Both conserved end residues are part of each CDR3. Each record gives: D gene, CDR3 length, V gene, clone size, J gene, CDR3 DNA, CDR3 protein. D genes are given only for firm matches. Size is omitted from some rows. Given values are once, few, many or a class for expanded clones.

D: NA; length: 16; V: TRBV5-6; size: NA; J: TRBJ2-5; DNA: TGTGCCAGCAGCTTGAGTCTACAATTGTACCAAGAGACCCAGTACTTC; CDR3: CASSLSLQLYQETQYF
D: NA; length: 14; V: TRBV6-5; size: NA; J: TRBJ2-2; DNA: TGTGCCAGCACCCCGGGATTAGTCACCGGGGAGCTGTTTTTT; CDR3: CASTPGLVTGELFF
D: NA; length: 14; V: TRBV6-1; size: NA; J: TRBJ1-1; DNA: TGTGCCAGCAGTGAAGTAGTGGGATATACTGAAGCTTTCTTT; CDR3: CASSEVVGYTEAFF
D: TRBD1; length: 13; V: TRBV18; size: NA; J: TRBJ2-7; DNA: TGTGCCAGCTCACGCGAGGACAGGGGAGGGAAGTACTTC; CDR3: CASSREDRGGKYF
D: TRBD2; length: 15; V: TRBV10-3; size: NA; J: TRBJ2-7; DNA: TGTGCCATCAGTTCGGGACTAGCGGGAGTGGGGGAGCAGTACTTC; CDR3: CAISSGLAGVGEQYF
D: NA; length: 16; V: TRBV18; size: NA; J: TRBJ1-1; DNA: TGTGCCAGCTCACCCCCAAGTGGGGGACAGAACACTGAAGCTTTCTTT; CDR3: CASSPPSGGQNTEAFF
D: NA; length: 15; V: TRBV19; size: NA; J: TRBJ1-1; DNA: TGTGCCAGTAGGGGAAGGGGAACGGCGAACACTGAAGCTTTCTTT; CDR3: CASRGRGTANTEAFF
D: NA; length: 12; V: TRBV11-1; size: NA; J: TRBJ2-5; DNA: TGTGCCAGCAGCTTATTCGGAGAGACCCAGTACTTC; CDR3: CASSLFGETQYF
D: NA; length: 16; V: TRBV4-2; size: NA; J: TRBJ2-3; DNA: TGTGCCAGCAGCCAAGAAGGCGGACCTAGCACAGATACGCAGTATTTT; CDR3: CASSQEGGPSTDTQYF
D: TRBD2; length: 16; V: TRBV7-9; size: few; J: TRBJ2-3; DNA: TGTGCCAGCAGCTTAGGGGCTAGCGGGAGCACAGATACGCAGTATTTT; CDR3: CASSLGASGSTDTQYF
D: NA; length: 16; V: TRBV19; size: NA; J: TRBJ2-5; DNA: TGTGCCAGTAGTGACCGGGGACATCCAAACCAAGAGACCCAGTACTTC; CDR3: CASSDRGHPNQETQYF
D: TRBD2; length: 15; V: TRBV11-2; size: NA; J: TRBJ2-1; DNA: TGTGCCAGCAGAGAGAGCGGGAGAGGCTACAATGAGCAGTTCTTC; CDR3: CASRESGRGYNEQFF
D: NA; length: 12; V: TRBV2; size: once; J: TRBJ2-1; DNA: TGTGCCAGCAGCTTACCGGGCCCTGAGCAGTTCTTC; CDR3: CASSLPGPEQFF
D: TRBD1; length: 14; V: TRBV7-8; size: NA; J: TRBJ2-4; DNA: TGTGCCAGCACCTCATGGGACAGAAAAAACATTCAGTACTTC; CDR3: CASTSWDRKNIQYF
D: TRBD2; length: 19; V: TRBV7-2; size: NA; J: TRBJ2-2; DNA: TGTGCCAGCAGCTTAGAACCAGCGGGACGAACAGCGAACACCGGGGAGCTGTTTTTT; CDR3: CASSLEPAGRTANTGELFF
D: NA; length: 17; V: TRBV23-1; size: NA; J: TRBJ1-1; DNA: TGCGCCAGCAGTCAATTAAGGGAGAAGATTATGAACACTGAAGCTTTCTTT; CDR3: CASSQLREKIMNTEAFF
D: NA; length: 14; V: TRBV18; size: NA; J: TRBJ2-7; DNA: TGTGCCAGCTCACCACCTGTGACATCCTACGAGCAGTACTTC; CDR3: CASSPPVTSYEQYF
D: TRBD2; length: 15; V: TRBV5-1; size: NA; J: TRBJ2-1; DNA: TGCGCCAGCAGCTGGATAGCGGGAGGGGACAATGAGCAGTTCTTC; CDR3: CASSWIAGGDNEQFF
D: NA; length: 15; V: TRBV18; size: NA; J: TRBJ2-2; DNA: TGTGCCAGCTCACCCCAGGGGCAGAACACCGGGGAGCTGTTTTTT; CDR3: CASSPQGQNTGELFF
D: NA; length: 12; V: TRBV5-5; size: NA; J: TRBJ2-7; DNA: TGTGCCAGCAGCTGGGTTGGGTACGAGCAGTACTTC; CDR3: CASSWVGYEQYF
D: NA; length: 14; V: TRBV19; size: NA; J: TRBJ2-4; DNA: TGTGCCAGCAGACAGGACCTAGCCAAAAACATTCAGTACTTC; CDR3: CASRQDLAKNIQYF
D: NA; length: 14; V: TRBV12-5; size: few; J: TRBJ2-1; DNA: TGTGCTAGTGCCCCCGTGGGGGGCTTCGGGGAGCAGTTCTTC; CDR3: CASAPVGGFGEQFF
D: NA; length: 15; V: TRBV4-2; size: NA; J: TRBJ2-7; DNA: TGTGCCAGCAGCCCGTCTAGCGCCGAAACCTACGAGCAGTACTTC; CDR3: CASSPSSAETYEQYF
D: TRBD1; length: 14; V: TRBV28; size: NA; J: TRBJ2-7; DNA: TGTGCCAGCAGTTTCTTGGGACAGGGCTACGAGCAGTACTTC; CDR3: CASSFLGQGYEQYF
D: NA; length: 14; V: TRBV6-5; size: NA; J: TRBJ1-2; DNA: TGTGCCAGCAGTCGAATGGGGGGGGACTATGGCTACACCTTC; CDR3: CASSRMGGDYGYTF
D: TRBD1; length: 14; V: TRBV15; size: NA; J: TRBJ2-5; DNA: TGTGCCACCAGAAGACAGGGGACGGGAGAGACCCAGTACTTC; CDR3: CATRRQGTGETQYF
D: NA; length: 13; V: TRBV7-6; size: NA; J: TRBJ1-2; DNA: TGTGCCAGCAGTTTGGATATTAACTATGGCTACACCTTC; CDR3: CASSLDINYGYTF
D: NA; length: 18; V: TRBV18; size: NA; J: TRBJ1-5; DNA: TGTGCCAGCTCACCGTTGCCCCCAGGGGACACCTCTAATCAGCCCCAGCATTTT; CDR3: CASSPLPPGDTSNQPQHF
D: NA; length: 14; V: TRBV28; size: few; J: TRBJ1-2; DNA: TGTGCCAGCAGTTCCCATAGGTGGGACCGTGGCTACACCTTC; CDR3: CASSSHRWDRGYTF
D: TRBD2; length: 16; V: TRBV5-4; size: NA; J: TRBJ2-7; DNA: TGTGCCAGCAGCTCCTTGAGCGGGACGAGCTCCTACGAGCAGTACTTC; CDR3: CASSSLSGTSSYEQYF
D: NA; length: 12; V: TRBV18; size: NA; J: TRBJ2-7; DNA: TGTGCCAGCTCACCAGGGGGAACCGAGCAGTACTTC; CDR3: CASSPGGTEQYF
D: TRBD2; length: 16; V: TRBV5-1; size: NA; J: TRBJ2-2; DNA: TGCGCCAGCAGCTATTTAGCGGGAGATCTGGGCGGGGAGCTGTTTTTT; CDR3: CASSYLAGDLGGELFF
D: TRBD2; length: 17; V: TRBV14; size: NA; J: TRBJ2-5; DNA: TGTGCCAGCAGCCAAAGACCCAGCGGGAGGGCCGGAGAGACCCAGTACTTC; CDR3: CASSQRPSGRAGETQYF
D: NA; length: 14; V: TRBV28; size: many; J: TRBJ1-5; DNA: TGTGCCAGCATTCCGGGGGGAGGGAAAAAGCCCCAGCATTTT; CDR3: CASIPGGGKKPQHF
D: NA; length: 13; V: TRBV28; size: once; J: TRBJ2-7; DNA: TGTGCCAGCAGTTTCGCCGACAGCTACGAGCAGTACTTC; CDR3: CASSFADSYEQYF
D: NA; length: 14; V: TRBV5-4; size: NA; J: TRBJ2-3; DNA: TGTGCCAGCAGCAGGGAAGCCATCACAGATACGCAGTATTTT; CDR3: CASSREAITDTQYF
D: NA; length: 14; V: TRBV25-1; size: NA; J: TRBJ1-1; DNA: TGTGCCAGCAGTGAAGGGTGGAAGAACACTGAAGCTTTCTTT; CDR3: CASSEGWKNTEAFF
D: TRBD2; length: 16; V: TRBV18; size: NA; J: TRBJ2-3; DNA: TGTGCCAGCTCTCGGACTAGCGGGAGCCCCACAGATACGCAGTATTTT; CDR3: CASSRTSGSPTDTQYF
D: TRBD1; length: 14; V: TRBV6-6; size: NA; J: TRBJ1-1; DNA: TGTGCCAGCAGCTACAGGGGGGAGAACACTGAAGCTTTCTTT; CDR3: CASSYRGENTEAFF
D: NA; length: 17; V: TRBV4-2; size: NA; J: TRBJ2-3; DNA: TGTGCCAGCAGCCCATCAGCCTTGCTCGCTCTGGCGGATACGCAGTATTTT; CDR3: CASSPSALLALADTQYF
D: TRBD2; length: 15; V: TRBV2; size: once; J: TRBJ2-1; DNA: TGTGCCAGCAGTCCGGGACTAGCGGGAGGGAATGAGCAGTTCTTC; CDR3: CASSPGLAGGNEQFF